These 23 T cell receptor beta chains came from one sample sequenced in a study of T cell changes during pregnancy in multiple sclerosis. Profiling relied on immunoSEQ multiplex PCR, and the TCRdb table lists in-frame clones only, not all of them. This sample yields 15,000 or so clones, of which over 90% are seen a single time; around 2.8% belongs to the top ten. This specimen was peripheral blood, taken in the second trimester of pregnancy. These receptors all stem from a female donor in good health, enrolled as a control in a pregnancy study.

The rearrangement joins TRBV29-1 to TRBJ1-2; 12 nucleotides match TRBD1. Germline trimming cut 6 bases from V and 4 bases from J; bases unmatched to any gene: 9. This CDR3 region has 15 residues. Germline-derived CDR1 and CDR2 are SQVTM and ANQGSEA. The CDR3 is CSVSRDRGRSYGYTF. CDR3 DNA sequence: TGCAGCGTGAGCCGGGACAGGGGGCGATCCTATGGCTACACCTTC.

V gene TRBV4-1 combines with J gene TRBJ2-3; 8 bases agree with TRBD2. V lost 1 base to trimming and J lost 0 bases; unmatched junction nucleotides: 6. This CDR3 comprises 17 residues. CDR1 and CDR2 (germline): MGHRA, YSYEKL. The CDR3 protein is CASSQGRVAGSTDTQYF. Here the CDR3 DNA reads TGCGCCAGCAGCCAAGGTCGGGTAGCGGGGAGCACAGATACGCAGTATTTT.

J is TRBJ1-2 and V is TRBV25-1; D is ambiguous. The germline gives CDR1 MGHDK, CDR2 SYGVNS. V gave up 5 bases and J gave up 7 bases, with 14 bases separating them. The CDR3 sequence is 13 residues long. The CDR3 DNA follows: TGTGCCAGCAGTCCCGGGGTAGAGGGTGGCTACACCTTC. Its translation: CASSPGVEGGYTF.

The V call is TRBV2, the J call TRBJ2-7; 7 bases are a match to TRBD1. The CDR3 is made up of 13 amino acids. Germline loops: CDR1 SNHLY, CDR2 FYNNEI. Trimming cost V 5 bases and J 4 bases; bases outside gene matches: 5. In DNA, the CDR3 is TGTGCCAGCAGTAGACAGGGCATGTACGAGCAGTACTTC. This sequence encodes CASSRQGMYEQYF.

V usage is TRBV27 and J usage is TRBJ2-7; D might be TRBD2 (5 bases). Germline assignment: CDR1 MNHEY and CDR2 SMNVEV (reference sequence). The length of the CDR3 is 14 residues. Trimming cost V 2 bases and J 3 bases, with 11 bases left between them. CDR3 DNA: TGTGCCAGCAGTTTAGGGCTTGGAGGCTACGAGCAGTACTTC. Its protein is CASSLGLGGYEQYF.

The rearrangement joins TRBV7-3 to TRBJ1-2, with 11 bases that match TRBD1. CDR3 length equals 13 residues. J gave up 8 bases and V 4 bases, and 3 bases lay outside the gene matches. CDR1 and CDR2 from the germline V gene are SGHTA and FQGTGA. The CDR3 bases are TGTGCCAGCAGCTCCAGGACAGGGGGCGGCTACACCTTC. It translates to CASSSRTGGGYTF. Combining the CDR3 with reference TRBV7-3 and TRBJ1-2 gives the whole variable domain GAGVSQTPSNKVTEKGKYVELRCDPISGHTALYWYRQSLGQGPEFLIYFQGTGAADDSGLPNDRFFAVRPEGSVSTLKIQRTERGDSAVYLCASSSRTGGGYTFGSGTRLTVV.

The chain joins TRBV7-9 to TRBJ1-3; TRBD1 matches at 8 bases. CDR1 SEHNR and CDR2 FQNEAQ come from the germline V gene (reference sequence). The CDR3 covers 13 residues. The J segment lost 8 bases and the V segment lost 5 bases, leaving 5 bases of the junction unmatched. In DNA form, the CDR3 reads TGTGCCAGCAGCGGACAGGGCCTGGACACCATATATTTT. Translation: CASSGQGLDTIYF.

The chain combines TRBV5-6 with TRBJ2-2; possibly TRBD2 for D (7 bases). The CDR3 contains 15 residues. Germline values: CDR1 SGHDT, CDR2 YYEEEE. V lost 7 bases, J lost 0 bases, and 13 bases lay in between. CDR3 DNA: TGTGCCAGCGGGGGGGGCGTTTCGAACACCGGGGAGCTGTTTTTT. This gives the protein CASGGGVSNTGELFF.

The rearrangement joins TRBV6-1 to TRBJ1-6; TRBD1 agrees at 7 bases. Germline lookup yields CDR1 MNHNS and CDR2 SASEGT. Trimming at V came to 4 bases and at J to 0 bases, leaving 3 bases not matched to a gene. This CDR3 comprises 16 residues. The CDR3 region is CASSGDRDSYNSPLHF. The CDR3 bases are TGTGCCAGCAGTGGAGACAGGGACTCCTATAATTCACCCCTCCACTTT.

V gene TRBV7-2 combines with J gene TRBJ1-6; 7 positions agree with TRBD1. This CDR3 contains 15 residues. Per the germline V gene, CDR1 is SGHTA and CDR2 is FQGNSA. With V trimmed by 5 bases and J by 9 bases, 10 bases remained unmatched. The CDR3 DNA reads as TGTGCCAGCAGCCCACTGGCAGGGGGAGGTTCACCCCTCCACTTT. Translation: CASSPLAGGGSPLHF.

This chain links TRBV7-6 with TRBJ2-1, with D maybe TRBD1 (6 bases). In germline, CDR1 is SGHVS, CDR2 FNYEAQ. V was shortened by 3 bases and J by 9 bases, with 27 bases between the two germline ends. The CDR3 has 18 amino acids. The CDR3: CASSFDAGSPHRRGEQFF. CDR3 DNA: TGTGCCAGCAGCTTTGACGCAGGCTCTCCCCATCGCAGGGGTGAGCAGTTCTTC.

The J gene is TRBJ2-7, the V gene TRBV19, with 8 bases matching TRBD2. The CDR3 runs to 15 residues. The germline gives CDR1 LNHDA, CDR2 SQIVND (reference sequence). V shed 5 bases and J 5 bases; nucleotides not matched to a gene: 11. The DNA for the CDR3 is TGTGCCAGTAGTTCCTGGGCGGGAGGAAGGAACGAGCAGTACTTC. It is translated as CASSSWAGGRNEQYF.

The chain links TRBV6-5 to TRBJ2-7; D might be TRBD2 (6 bases). The CDR3 covers 15 residues. Trimming cost V 4 bases and J 0 bases, with 13 bases left between them. Looked up from germline, CDR1 is MNHEY and CDR2 is SVGAGI. DNA for the CDR3: TGTGCCAGCAGTTCCGGGACTTTGAGCTCCTACGAGCAGTACTTC. This sequence encodes CASSSGTLSSYEQYF.

The chain employs TRBV29-1 and TRBJ2-3; TRBD2 matches at 9 bases. CDR1 is SQVTM and CDR2 is ANQGSEA in the germline V gene. CDR3 length: 18 residues. V gave up 1 base and J gave up 0 bases; unmatched junction bases: 11. The CDR3: CSVEGLGREGRSTDTQYF. CDR3 DNA sequence: TGCAGCGTTGAAGGTTTGGGGCGGGAGGGCCGTAGCACAGATACGCAGTATTTT.

The rearrangement uses TRBV11-2 and TRBJ2-1; TRBD2 might be the D (6 bases). V lost 10 bases, J lost 0 bases, and 16 bases lay in between. The CDR3 covers 15 residues. The V gene's germline CDR1 is SGHAT and CDR2 FQNNGV. The CDR3 reads CATTSRLSSYNEQFF. The CDR3 coding sequence is TGTGCCACCACTAGCCGCCTTAGCTCCTACAATGAGCAGTTCTTC.

The rearrangement uses TRBV7-9 and TRBJ1-5, with no clear D. The CDR3 contains 13 residues. The V end lost 11 bases, the J end lost 0 bases, and 11 bases lay between the germline ends. The germline V gene has CDR1 SEHNR and CDR2 FQNEAQ (reference sequence). CDR3: CAVRRGSNQPQHF. The DNA for the CDR3 is TGTGCCGTCCGAAGAGGTAGCAATCAGCCCCAGCATTTT. The variable domain in full, completed from reference TRBV7-9 and TRBJ1-5, reads DTGVSQNPRHKITKRGQNVTFRCDPISEHNRLYWYRQTLGQGPEFLTYFQNEAQLEKSRLLSDRFSAERPKGSFSTLEIQRTEQGDSAMYLCAVRRGSNQPQHFGDGTRLSIL.

This clone came up once. The V call is TRBV4-2, the J call TRBJ2-7, with D tentatively TRBD1 (5 bases). V was shortened by 6 bases and J by 5 bases, with 11 bases between the two germline ends. The CDR3 is 12 amino acids. From germline, CDR1 is LGHNA and CDR2 YNFKEQ. The CDR3 DNA follows: TGTGCCAGCAGATCCGAAGGGGACGAGCAGTACTTC. Residues: CASRSEGDEQYF.

The V gene is TRBV30, the J gene TRBJ1-3; D might be TRBD1 (6 bases). Germline CDR1 reads GTSNPN; CDR2 reads SVGIG (reference sequence). V was shortened by 4 bases and J by 1 base, with 8 bases between the two germline ends. The CDR3 covers 13 residues. The CDR3 here is CAWNQGSGNTIYF. Written as DNA, the CDR3 is TGTGCCTGGAATCAGGGGTCTGGAAACACCATATATTTT.

The CDR3 protein is CASSALGGAGLADTQYF. The DNA of the CDR3 is TGTGCCAGCAGCGCCCTGGGGGGAGCGGGATTGGCAGATACGCAGTATTTT. The chain employs TRBV9 and TRBJ2-3; 7 bases line up with TRBD2. Looked up from germline, CDR1 is SGDLS and CDR2 is YYNGEE. J lost 4 bases, V lost 3 bases, and 14 bases had no gene match. This CDR3 has 17 residues.

The rearrangement links TRBV6-4 to TRBJ2-2; D is perhaps TRBD1 (5 bases). Per germline, CDR1 MRHNA and CDR2 SNTAGT. V lost 7 bases and J 3 bases, leaving 9 bases between the germline ends. The CDR3 spans 13 residues. This CDR3 is CASKEGDTGELFF. DNA of the CDR3: TGTGCCAGCAAAGAAGGGGACACCGGGGAGCTGTTTTTT.

The CDR3, as DNA: TGTGCCAGCAGCTCAGTCTACCAGGGTGGCTACACCTTC. This gives the protein CASSSVYQGGYTF. The rearrangement links TRBV7-2 to TRBJ1-2; TRBD1 is a possible D gene (5 bases). V was clipped by 4 bases and J by 7 bases, with 13 bases between them. Looked up from germline, CDR1 is SGHTA and CDR2 is FQGNSA. The CDR3 runs to 13 residues. The complete variable domain, with remaining parts taken from reference TRBV7-2 and TRBJ1-2, reads GAGVSQSPSNKVTEKGKDVELRCDPISGHTALYWYRQSLGQGLEFLIYFQGNSAPDKSGLPSDRFSAERTGGSVSTLTIQRTQQEDSAVYLCASSSVYQGGYTFGSGTRLTVV.

The gene calls are TRBV27 and TRBJ1-2; possibly TRBD1 for D (5 bases). V was trimmed by 7 bases and J by 8 bases, leaving 20 bases between them. CDR3 length: 14 amino acids. Germline CDR1 and CDR2: MNHEY and SMNVEV (reference sequence). The CDR3 DNA reads as TGTGCCAGCACCTCCCTGGGGCAGGCGGAGGGCTACACCTTC. Translation: CASTSLGQAEGYTF.

The V gene is TRBV27, the J gene TRBJ1-2; D remains ambiguous. V was shortened by 3 bases and J by 4 bases, with 12 bases between the two germline ends. This CDR3 region has 14 residues. Germline-derived CDR1 and CDR2 are MNHEY and SMNVEV (reference sequence). The CDR3 sequence: CASSLGHPGYGYTF. DNA for the CDR3: TGTGCCAGCAGTTTGGGCCACCCCGGCTATGGCTACACCTTC.